The rows below give T cell receptor beta chains drawn from one sample of a study of OX40 agonist ivuxolimab in advanced cancers. The assay was immunoSEQ multiplex PCR, and TCRdb's table has in-frame clones only and misses some. The repertoire holds about 55,000 clones, with 65% to 80% as singletons. This specimen was CD4+ or CD8+ T cells sorted from blood, taken in a trial of the OX40 agonist ivuxolimab. Every receptor here comes from an adult with an advanced solid tumor such as melanoma, head and neck, liver or kidney cancer. Both conserved end residues are part of each CDR3. The D gene is left open where the match is weak. Not all rows give a size; the values are once, few, many and, for expanded clones, a class.

cdr3_nt | cdr3_aa | v_call | clone_size | d_call | j_call
TGTGCCAGCAGCTTCGGCTCACGGGGGGAGACCCAGTACTTC | CASSFGSRGETQYF | TRBV7-2 | - | - | TRBJ2-5
TGCGCCAGCACCTGGGGTGGAACTAGCGGGAGGAACTACGAGCAGTACTTC | CASTWGGTSGRNYEQYF | TRBV5-1 | - | TRBD2 | TRBJ2-7
TGTGCCAGCAGTTTTGGTATGAGGGCAGATACGCAGTATTTT | CASSFGMRADTQYF | TRBV27 | - | - | TRBJ2-3
TGCAGCGTTGTTGCGGGGGCCGTTGGGGAGCAGTACTTC | CSVVAGAVGEQYF | TRBV29-1 | - | - | TRBJ2-7
TGTGCCAGCAGAGACTTGGGACAGGGAAATCAGCCCCAGCATTTT | CASRDLGQGNQPQHF | TRBV28 | once | TRBD1 | TRBJ1-5
TGTGCCAGCAGGGGACAGGGCGTCGAAGCTTTCTTT | CASRGQGVEAFF | TRBV11-2 | few | TRBD1 | TRBJ1-1
TGTGCCAGCAGCCCTGGGAGGGAGAGGATCGGCGGGGAGCTGTTTTTT | CASSPGRERIGGELFF | TRBV11-3 | - | TRBD2 | TRBJ2-2
TGTGCCAGCAGTTACTCGAGGCCATCCTCCTACGAGCAGTACTTC | CASSYSRPSSYEQYF | TRBV6-6 | - | - | TRBJ2-7
TGTGCCAGTAGTAAACTAGCGGGCCCTTACAATGAGCAGTTCTTC | CASSKLAGPYNEQFF | TRBV19 | - | TRBD2 | TRBJ2-1
TGTGCCAGCAGCTTATCTCGCAGGGAAGGCACTGAAGCTTTCTTT | CASSLSRREGTEAFF | TRBV7-2 | few | - | TRBJ1-1
TGTGCCAGCAGTCCCTGGGGTGACAACACTGAAGCTTTCTTT | CASSPWGDNTEAFF | TRBV28 | - | - | TRBJ1-1
TGCGCCAGCAGCCAGGGGTTGGGACTAGCGGTATACAATGAGCAGTTCTTC | CASSQGLGLAVYNEQFF | TRBV4-1 | few | TRBD2 | TRBJ2-1
TGTGCCAGCAGCTTGGACATAGTTTCCTACAATGAGCAGTTCTTC | CASSLDIVSYNEQFF | TRBV7-9 | - | - | TRBJ2-1
TGCGCCAGCAGCTTGACAGGGCTCAATGAAAAACTGTTTTTT | CASSLTGLNEKLFF | TRBV5-1 | - | - | TRBJ1-4
TGTGCCAGCAGTTACGCCCGGGGAGGGGGGTACACTGAAGCTTTCTTT | CASSYARGGGYTEAFF | TRBV6-5 | - | - | TRBJ1-1
TGTGCCAGCAGTCCCTTTCAGGGGAGCACTGAAGCTTTCTTT | CASSPFQGSTEAFF | TRBV7-2 | - | - | TRBJ1-1
TGTGCCAGCTCTCATTATGACAGGGAGAGTGAAAAACTGTTTTTT | CASSHYDRESEKLFF | TRBV18 | - | TRBD1 | TRBJ1-4
TGTGCCAGCAGTTTAAACCCCCCCTACGAGCAGTACTTC | CASSLNPPYEQYF | TRBV27 | once | - | TRBJ2-7
TGCAGCGTTGACCACGAAACCGGGACTAACTCCTACAATGAGCAGTTCTTC | CSVDHETGTNSYNEQFF | TRBV29-1 | once | TRBD2 | TRBJ2-1
TGTGCCAGCGAAGACAGTCATAATGAAAAACTGTTTTTT | CASEDSHNEKLFF | TRBV6-5 | - | - | TRBJ1-4
TGTGCCAGCAGAAGGACAGGAGGTAGCAATCAGCCCCAGCATTTT | CASRRTGGSNQPQHF | TRBV6-6 | - | TRBD1 | TRBJ1-5
TGTGCCAGCAGCACCAATACAGCAAACACTGAAGCTTTCTTT | CASSTNTANTEAFF | TRBV11-2 | few | - | TRBJ1-1
TGTGCCAGTAGTATAACAAGCACATTCAGCTCCTACGAGCAGTACTTC | CASSITSTFSSYEQYF | TRBV19 | - | - | TRBJ2-7
TGTGCCAGCTCCGTGAGCACAGCGAAAGGAAACACCATATATTTT | CASSVSTAKGNTIYF | TRBV18 | few | - | TRBJ1-3
TGTGCCAGTAGTATAACTATCCAGGGCGGTCAGCCCCAGCATTTT | CASSITIQGGQPQHF | TRBV19 | - | - | TRBJ1-5
TGTGCCAGCAGCTTGGAGGGACGATTAGCCAAAAACATTCAGTACTTC | CASSLEGRLAKNIQYF | TRBV7-2 | - | - | TRBJ2-4
TGTGCCAGCAGTTACTACGGGGTCGAGCAGTACTTC | CASSYYGVEQYF | TRBV6-5 | - | - | TRBJ2-7
TGTGCCAGCAGCACCCGAAAGATAGGACTAGCGGGAGCCAAGCAGTTCTTC | CASSTRKIGLAGAKQFF | TRBV7-3 | - | TRBD2 | TRBJ2-1
TGTGCAAGTCGCTTAGGCCTCAGGGGCATGAACACTGAAGCTTTCTTT | CASRLGLRGMNTEAFF | TRBV12-2 | once | - | TRBJ1-1
TGTGCCAGCAGCCCGCTAGCGGGGAGTTACAATGAGCAGTTCTTC | CASSPLAGSYNEQFF | TRBV7-6 | few | TRBD2 | TRBJ2-1
TGCGCCAGCAGCTTGGCCCGGGGCGGGAACACAGATACGCAGTATTTT | CASSLARGGNTDTQYF | TRBV5-1 | - | - | TRBJ2-3
TGTGCCAGCAGCATTCGGACCGGGACAGGGGACGAAAAACTGTTTTTT | CASSIRTGTGDEKLFF | TRBV5-4 | once | TRBD1 | TRBJ1-4
TGTGCCAGCAGTGCCAGGGAATTAAGCGAGCAGTACTTC | CASSARELSEQYF | TRBV6-1 | - | - | TRBJ2-7
TGTGCCAGCAGCTCATATCGACAGGCTAGCGGTCGCGGGGAGCTGTTTTTT | CASSSYRQASGRGELFF | TRBV21-1 | once | - | TRBJ2-2
TGTGCCAGCAGCTTAGGACAGGCCGGGGATACGCAGTATTTT | CASSLGQAGDTQYF | TRBV7-3 | - | TRBD1 | TRBJ2-3
TGCGCCAGCAGCTTGGCCCCAGGCTCGAACACTGAAGCTTTCTTT | CASSLAPGSNTEAFF | TRBV5-1 | - | - | TRBJ1-1
TGTGCCAGTAGTATAGGGGCCGGGACAGGGTCCTACGAGCAGTACTTC | CASSIGAGTGSYEQYF | TRBV19 | once | TRBD1 | TRBJ2-7
TGCGCCAGCAGCTTGGCCAGGACAGGGGCAATGAACGAGCAGTACTTC | CASSLARTGAMNEQYF | TRBV5-1 | few | TRBD1 | TRBJ2-7
TGTGCCAGCGGCGGGACAGCCCAAGAGACCCAGTACTTC | CASGGTAQETQYF | TRBV18 | once | - | TRBJ2-5
TGTGCCAGCAGCCAGGGGGGGCCAGAGGTAGGTTACGAGCAGTACTTC | CASSQGGPEVGYEQYF | TRBV11-3 | - | - | TRBJ2-7
TGTGCCAGCAGCCAAGGCCAGCGGGACGGCAGACAGTTCTTC | CASSQGQRDGRQFF | TRBV14 | - | TRBD2 | TRBJ2-1
TGCGCCAGCAGCTTGGAAAGCAACTCCTACAATGAGCAGTTCTTC | CASSLESNSYNEQFF | TRBV5-1 | - | - | TRBJ2-1
TGTGCCAGCTCACAGGACAGCTACGAGCAGTACTTC | CASSQDSYEQYF | TRBV18 | - | - | TRBJ2-7
TGTGCCAGCAGTTTGTTAGCGGCGGAGACCCAGTACTTC | CASSLLAAETQYF | TRBV27 | - | - | TRBJ2-5
TGTGCCAGCAGTTGGGGGGTATCCGGGGAGCTGTTTTTT | CASSWGVSGELFF | TRBV27 | - | - | TRBJ2-2
TGTGCCAGCAGTTTAACCCAGACGGTCGGCTACACCTTC | CASSLTQTVGYTF | TRBV28 | - | - | TRBJ1-2
TGTGCCAGCAGCCCCGACTACGGCACAGATACGCAGTATTTT | CASSPDYGTDTQYF | TRBV11-2 | - | - | TRBJ2-3